Each of the 28 T cell receptor beta chains below was sequenced from the same sample in a study of CD4 T cells in lung cancer. This lung tissue lay as far as possible from the tumor, at least 3 cm away. The method was immunoSEQ multiplex PCR; TCRdb's version includes in-frame clones alone and lacks a portion of them. The sample yields about 10,000 clones, around two thirds seen once. Sequencing input: normal lung tissue taken away from the tumor. These receptors were collected from a man aged 55 to 70 with non-small cell lung cancer.

This clone showed up just a few times. The chain recombines TRBV7-3 with TRBJ2-2; maybe TRBD1 (5 bases). In germline, CDR1 is SGHTA, CDR2 FQGTGA. The CDR3 length is 13 residues. V shed 5 bases and J shed 4 bases, with 8 bases lying between them. The CDR3 region has the DNA TGTGCCAGCAGCATCGACAGCACCGGGGAGCTGTTTTTT. As protein: CASSIDSTGELFF.

The rearrangement uses TRBV5-1 and TRBJ1-4, with TRBD1 identical over 7 bases. Unmatched junction bases numbered 2, after V lost 3 bases and J lost 0 bases. The germline V gene encodes CDR1 SGHRS and CDR2 YFSETQ. The CDR3 loop spans 15 amino acids. The CDR3 DNA reads TGCGCCAGCAGCTCCCAGGGGGCAACTAATGAAAAACTGTTTTTT. This codes for CASSSQGATNEKLFF.

This chain uses TRBV5-1 with TRBJ2-7, with TRBD1 matching 7 bases. There are 13 residues in the CDR3. In germline, CDR1 is SGHRS, CDR2 YFSETQ. The trim removed 1 base at V and 9 bases at J, leaving 7 bases unmatched. Written as DNA, the CDR3 is TGCGCCAGCAGCTTGACGACGGCAGGGGGGCAGTACTTC. Encoded protein: CASSLTTAGGQYF.

The V and J genes are TRBV18 and TRBJ1-5; D remains unclear. V dropped 4 bases and J dropped 3 bases, with 10 bases sitting between them. Germline values: CDR1 KGHSH, CDR2 LQKENI. The CDR3 contains 14 residues. This CDR3 reads CASSLEFDNQPQHF. The DNA for the CDR3 is TGTGCCAGCTCACTAGAGTTTGACAATCAGCCCCAGCATTTT.

The V and J genes are TRBV28 and TRBJ2-1; TRBD2 matches 8 bases. With V trimmed by 3 bases and J by 5 bases, 6 bases remained unmatched. Looked up from germline, CDR1 is MDHEN and CDR2 is SYDVKM. The CDR3 length is 15 residues. The CDR3 nucleotides read TGTGCCAGCAGTTTTCCGGGAGGGGTAGACAATGAGCAGTTCTTC. It translates to CASSFPGGVDNEQFF.

The rearrangement uses TRBV5-1 and TRBJ1-4; 9 bases map to TRBD1. Germline V gene data show CDR1 as SGHRS and CDR2 as YFSETQ. The V gene end was trimmed by 6 bases and the J gene end by 7 bases; junction bases not matched to a gene: 13. The CDR3 is 16 amino acids. CDR3 amino acids: CASTRTGDVVSEKLFF. CDR3 DNA: TGCGCCAGCACCAGGACAGGGGATGTAGTTAGTGAAAAACTGTTTTTT.

This chain uses TRBV6-5 with TRBJ1-2; the D is unclear. The CDR3 totals 13 residues. Germline CDR1 is MNHEY and CDR2 is SVGAGI. The V and J ends lost 6 bases and 6 bases respectively, with 14 bases between them. CDR3 DNA sequence: TGTGCCAGCAGCCGGTCTGGTCCGGATGGCTACACCTTC. It codes for CASSRSGPDGYTF.

The chain recombines TRBV11-2 with TRBJ2-7; 7 bases are a match to TRBD2. V lost 4 bases and J lost 4; bases outside the gene matches: 16. Germline CDR1 and CDR2: SGHAT and FQNNGV. CDR3 length equals 17 residues. CDR3 DNA: TGTGCCAGCAGCTGGGGGGGAGTGGGAGGGCCCCTATACGAGCAGTACTTC. It is translated as CASSWGGVGGPLYEQYF.

The chain employs TRBV30 and TRBJ1-1, with a weak D call TRBD1 (6 bases). Trimming pared 4 bases from V and 3 bases from J, leaving 12 bases between. Germline CDR1 reads GTSNPN; CDR2 reads SVGIG (reference sequence). This CDR3 is built from 13 residues. In nucleotides, the CDR3 is TGTGCCTGGACCTCACAGGGTTACACTGAAGCTTTCTTT. Residues: CAWTSQGYTEAFF.

This chain connects TRBV5-1 to TRBJ2-1, with 10 bases identical to TRBD2. Per the germline V gene, CDR1 is SGHRS and CDR2 is YFSETQ. This CDR3 region has 17 residues. The J segment lost 6 bases and the V segment lost 3 bases, leaving 12 bases of the junction unmatched. The chain's CDR3 is CASSSTLSGRARNEQFF. The CDR3 nucleotides are TGCGCCAGCAGCTCAACCCTGAGCGGGAGGGCCCGCAATGAGCAGTTCTTC.

This chain links TRBV15 with TRBJ2-3; 10 nucleotides match TRBD2. The CDR3 is 15 amino acids. After removal of 9 bases from V and 3 bases from J, the junction contained 9 bases not matched to a gene. Germline V gives CDR1 LNHNV, CDR2 YYDKDF (reference sequence). The CDR3 bases are TGTGCCACTCGTTCAGCGGGAGGGCCAACAGATACGCAGTATTTT. Amino acid sequence: CATRSAGGPTDTQYF.

This clone has just a few counts. The chain carries TRBV5-1 and TRBJ2-5, with 8 bases matching TRBD1. Germline CDR1 reads SGHRS; CDR2 reads YFSETQ. There are 17 residues in the CDR3. V lost 0 bases to trimming and J lost 2 bases; unmatched junction nucleotides: 9. CDR3 in amino acids: CASSLGSDRGFQETQYF. The DNA for the CDR3 is TGCGCCAGCAGCTTGGGGTCCGACAGGGGATTTCAAGAGACCCAGTACTTC.

The V call is TRBV5-1, the J call TRBJ2-1, with 8 bases identical to TRBD2. The germline V gene has CDR1 SGHRS and CDR2 YFSETQ. The junction had 7 bases not matched to a gene; V was cut back by 0 bases and J by 8 bases. This CDR3 has 15 residues. CDR3 region: CASSLGIAGLHEQFF. The DNA for the CDR3 is TGCGCCAGCAGCTTGGGAATAGCGGGATTACATGAGCAGTTCTTC.

This clone is labeled as medium-sized. The chain is built from TRBV21-1 and TRBJ2-7; no check of the table's D call, TRBD2, against the DNA was made. TRBV21-1 has pseudogene status. The CDR3 consists of 18 residues. CDR3 amino acids: CASSKAPRSGRASYEQYV. The CDR3 DNA is TGTGCCAGCAGCAAAGCACCCAGAAGCGGGAGGGCTTCCTACGAGCAGTACGTC.

This clone has a handful of counts. The chain carries TRBV11-3 and TRBJ1-1; perhaps TRBD1 as D (5 bases). The CDR3 is 13 amino acids. Trimming took off 5 bases at V and 4 bases at J, with 11 bases between the two ends. The germline gives CDR1 SGHNT, CDR2 YENEEA. The CDR3 DNA reads as TGTGCCAGCAGCCCCAGGGATACCACTGAAGCTTTCTTT. Translating it yields CASSPRDTTEAFF.

This clone showed up just a few times. The chain couples TRBV6-1 to TRBJ2-6; no clear D gene. The ends were cut back, 7 bases at V and 0 bases at J, with 10 bases in the middle. This CDR3 comprises 15 residues. Germline CDR1 is MNHNS and CDR2 is SASEGT. CDR3 protein: CASTAAGSGANVLTF. The DNA for the CDR3 is TGTGCCAGCACAGCAGCAGGCTCTGGGGCCAACGTCCTGACTTTC.

This chain joins TRBV30 and TRBJ1-1, with D maybe TRBD1 (5 bases). Germline loops: CDR1 GTSNPN, CDR2 SVGIG (reference sequence). The CDR3 spans 15 residues. The V end lost 0 bases, the J end lost 1 base, and 12 bases lay between the germline ends. CDR3 amino acids: CAWSVWGGKNTEAFF. The CDR3 nucleotides are TGTGCCTGGAGTGTATGGGGGGGGAAGAACACTGAAGCTTTCTTT.

This clone is categorized as medium-sized. The chain recombines TRBV4-1 with TRBJ2-7, with 7 bases aligning to TRBD1. The length of the CDR3 is 16 residues. Trimming at V came to 3 bases and at J to 6 bases, leaving 14 bases not matched to a gene. Germline CDR1 MGHRA, CDR2 YSYEKL. As DNA, the CDR3 is TGCGCCAGCAGCCAGGTTCTTGACAGGGATGGCCGCGAGCAGTACTTC. Its translation is CASSQVLDRDGREQYF.

V gene TRBV30 combines with J gene TRBJ1-5; D might be TRBD1 (6 bases). V was shortened by 4 bases and J by 5 bases, with 12 bases between the two germline ends. Germline V gives CDR1 GTSNPN, CDR2 SVGIG (reference sequence). The CDR3 length is 13 residues. CDR3 sequence reads: CAWKRTGHQPQHF. The DNA for the CDR3 is TGTGCCTGGAAGAGAACAGGGCATCAGCCCCAGCATTTT.

The J gene is TRBJ2-4, the V gene TRBV28; 8 bases map to TRBD2. The CDR3 is 17 residues long. Germline CDR1 reads MDHEN; CDR2 reads SYDVKM. The trim removed 5 bases at V and 5 bases at J, leaving 14 bases unmatched. CDR3 nucleotide sequence: TGTGCCAGCAGTCAAAGACTAGCGACCTTGGTTGAAAACATTCAGTACTTC. Translation: CASSQRLATLVENIQYF.

This chain links TRBV7-9 with TRBJ1-2, with TRBD1 matching 8 bases. Looked up from germline, CDR1 is SEHNR and CDR2 is FQNEAQ (reference sequence). CDR3 length equals 14 residues. The V and J ends lost 5 bases and 8 bases, in that order; junction bases with no gene match: 10. CDR3 protein: CASSDRQGIEGYTF. The CDR3 nucleotides read TGTGCCAGCAGCGACAGACAGGGGATTGAAGGCTACACCTTC.

The V gene is TRBV6-5, the J gene TRBJ1-5, with D tentatively TRBD1 (5 bases). The germline V gene encodes CDR1 MNHEY and CDR2 SVGAGI. The CDR3 runs to 14 residues. V was cut by 4 bases and J by 4 bases, with 11 bases left in between. CDR3 DNA sequence: TGTGCCAGCAGTTTTCAGGGAGGGAATCAGCCCCAGCATTTT. It translates to CASSFQGGNQPQHF.

The chain employs TRBV7-3 and TRBJ2-7; 7 bases are a match to TRBD1. CDR3 length: 14 residues. Germline loops: CDR1 SGHTA, CDR2 FQGTGA. V shed 2 bases, J shed 3 bases, and the junction held 4 bases outside the gene matches. The CDR3: CASSLGTGVYEQYF. The CDR3 DNA is TGTGCCAGCAGCTTAGGTACAGGGGTCTACGAGCAGTACTTC.

In its sample, this clone was seen a few times. The rearrangement joins TRBV5-6 to TRBJ2-6, with a tentative D call TRBD2 (5 bases). CDR1 SGHDT and CDR2 YYEEEE come from the germline V gene. V was trimmed by 3 bases and J by 0 bases, leaving 13 bases between them. This CDR3 contains 17 residues. The DNA of the CDR3 is TGTGCCAGCAGCTACTCCAGAGGAGGCTCTGGGGCCAACGTCCTGACTTTC. Translation gives CASSYSRGGSGANVLTF. The entire variable domain, with the rest obtained from reference TRBV5-6 and TRBJ2-6, is as follows: DAGVTQSPTHLIKTRGQQVTLRCSPKSGHDTVSWYQQALGQGPQFIFQYYEEEERQRGNFPDRFSGHQFPNYSSELNVNALLLGDSALYLCASSYSRGGSGANVLTFGAGSRLTVL.

The rearrangement links TRBV12-5 to TRBJ2-3; possibly TRBD1 for D (6 bases). Germline V gene lookup returns CDR1 LGHNT and CDR2 FRNRAP. Trimming left V 5 bases short and J 6 bases short, with 15 bases between. The CDR3 is made up of 14 amino acids. The CDR3 nucleotides read TGTGCTAGTGGTGGGCCTACCCAGGGGGATACGCAGTATTTT. Its translation: CASGGPTQGDTQYF. Full variable domain (outside the CDR3, taken from reference TRBV12-5 and TRBJ2-3): DARVTQTPRHKVTEMGQEVTMRCQPILGHNTVFWYRQTMMQGLELLAYFRNRAPLDDSGMPKDRFSAEMPDATLATLKIQPSEPRDSAVYFCASGGPTQGDTQYFGPGTRLTVL.

The chain uses TRBV14 and TRBJ2-5; 9 nucleotides agree with TRBD2. V trimming: 4 bases; J trimming: 4 bases; junction bases outside the gene matches: 4. The germline gives CDR1 SGHDN, CDR2 FVKESK. The CDR3 runs 14 residues. DNA for the CDR3: TGTGCCAGCAGCCTGGGACTAGCTCGAGAGACCCAGTACTTC. This sequence encodes CASSLGLARETQYF.

This clone was observed a handful of times. V gene TRBV25-1 combines with J gene TRBJ2-1; 9 bases map to TRBD2. V gave up 1 base and J gave up 9 bases; unmatched junction bases: 7. The CDR3 extends over 15 amino acids. Germline values: CDR1 MGHDK, CDR2 SYGVNS. CDR3 nucleotide sequence: TGTGCCAGCAGTGAATCTGGCGGGAGGGCCCTTGAGCAGTTCTTC. Amino acid sequence: CASSESGGRALEQFF.

This clone was observed a single time. This sequence joins TRBV5-4 and TRBJ2-7; the match to TRBD2 covers 10 bases. Per germline, CDR1 SGHNT and CDR2 YYREEE (reference sequence). With V trimmed by 4 bases and J by 1 base, 2 bases remained unmatched. CDR3 length equals 14 residues. CDR3 nucleotides: TGTGCCAGCAGCAAGACTAGCGGGTCCTACGAGCAGTACTTC. It yields the protein CASSKTSGSYEQYF.